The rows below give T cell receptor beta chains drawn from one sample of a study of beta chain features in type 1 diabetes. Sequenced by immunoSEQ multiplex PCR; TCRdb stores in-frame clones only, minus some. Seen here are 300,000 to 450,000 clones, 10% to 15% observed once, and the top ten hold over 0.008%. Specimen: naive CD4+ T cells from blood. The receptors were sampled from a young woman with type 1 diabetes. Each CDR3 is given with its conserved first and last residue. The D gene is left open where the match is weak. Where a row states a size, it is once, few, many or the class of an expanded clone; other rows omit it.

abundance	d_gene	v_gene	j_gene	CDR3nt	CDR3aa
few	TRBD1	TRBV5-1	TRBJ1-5	TGCGCCAGCAGCTCCGGGACAGGGGGTAGCAATCAGCCCCAGCATTTT	CASSSGTGGSNQPQHF
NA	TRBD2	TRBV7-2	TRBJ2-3	TGTGCCAGCAGCCCCAAGGCGGGACTAGCGGGGGGAGATACGCAGTATTTT	CASSPKAGLAGGDTQYF
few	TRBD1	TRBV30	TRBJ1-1	TGTGCATCGACAGGGGGCTGGCCAGGACAAAGGAACACTGAAGCTTTCTTT	CASTGGWPGQRNTEAFF
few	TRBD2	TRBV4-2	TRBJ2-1	TGTGCCAGCAGCCAGGAGCTAGCGGTGTACAATGAGCAGTTCTTC	CASSQELAVYNEQFF
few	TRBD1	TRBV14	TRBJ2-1	TGTGCCAGCAGCCACGACAGGGTTATTCAGTTCTTC	CASSHDRVIQFF
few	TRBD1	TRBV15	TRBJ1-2	TGTGCCACCAGCCAAGAGACAGGGGTGGGCTATGGCTACACCTTC	CATSQETGVGYGYTF
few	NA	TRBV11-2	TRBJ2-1	TGTGCCAGCAGCTTAGGGCAGTACAATGAGCAGTTCTTC	CASSLGQYNEQFF
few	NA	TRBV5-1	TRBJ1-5	TGCGCCAGCAGCTTGGGGTCAGGTAGCAATCAGCCCCAGCATTTT	CASSLGSGSNQPQHF
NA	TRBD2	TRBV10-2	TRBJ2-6	TGCGCCAGCAGACCCCCCTCTAGCGGGTTCTCTGGGGCCAACGTCCTGACTTTC	CASRPPSSGFSGANVLTF
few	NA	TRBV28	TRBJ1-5	TGTGCCAGCAGTTTCGGGGTAGCGCAGCCCCAGCATTTT	CASSFGVAQPQHF
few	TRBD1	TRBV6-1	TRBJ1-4	TGTGCCAGCATTTACAGGGGACAAGGCGAAAAACTGTTTTTT	CASIYRGQGEKLFF
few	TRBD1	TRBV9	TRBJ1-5	TGTGCCAGCAGCGTAGGTCCAGGGGGCAGGGCCCAGCATTTT	CASSVGPGGRAQHF
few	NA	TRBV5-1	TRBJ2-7	TGCGCCAGCAGCTTTCAATCCCGTGAGGGCGAGCAGTACTTC	CASSFQSREGEQYF
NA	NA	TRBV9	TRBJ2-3	NA	CASSVGSGAEYF
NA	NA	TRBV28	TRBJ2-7	TGTGCCAGCACTCACTCCGCGAGGGAGCAGTACTTC	CASTHSAREQYF
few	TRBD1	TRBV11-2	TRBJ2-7	TGTGCCAGCAGGAAGACAGGGGGTGTAATCTACGAGCAGTACTTC	CASRKTGGVIYEQYF
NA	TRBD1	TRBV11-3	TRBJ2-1	TGTGCCAGCAGCTTAGAGGGGACAGGGAGTTATGAGCAGTTCTTC	CASSLEGTGSYEQFF
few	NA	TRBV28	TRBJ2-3	TGTGCCAGCAGTAATAGAGATACGCAGTATTTT	CASSNRDTQYF
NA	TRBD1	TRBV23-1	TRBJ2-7	TGCGCCACCGGAAGACAGGGTCGTTCCTACGAGCAGTACTTC	CATGRQGRSYEQYF
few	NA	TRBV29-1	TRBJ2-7	TGCAGCGTAGCCCAGCCAGGGGACGAGCAGTACTTC	CSVAQPGDEQYF
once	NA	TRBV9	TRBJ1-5	TGTGCCAGCTCCCGCCAGGGAATCGGCAATCAGCCCCAGCATTTT	CASSRQGIGNQPQHF
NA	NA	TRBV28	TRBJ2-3	TGTGCCAGCAGGGGCGGGGCCGCTAGCACAGATACGCAGTATTTT	CASRGGAASTDTQYF
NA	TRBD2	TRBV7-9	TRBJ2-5	TGTGCCAGCAGCTTCCTAGCGGGCGCGTACCAAGAGACCCAGTACTTC	CASSFLAGAYQETQYF
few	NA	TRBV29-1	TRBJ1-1	TGCAGCGTTCTGATGAACAGTATGAACACTGAAGCTTTCTTT	CSVLMNSMNTEAFF
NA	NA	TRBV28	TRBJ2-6	TGTGCCAGCAGTTTACTGGGAGTTGTAGGGAGCTCTGGGGCCAACGTCCTGACTTTC	CASSLLGVVGSSGANVLTF
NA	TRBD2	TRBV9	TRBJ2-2	TGTGCCAGCAGCGTCGGGGGGAAGGGGGAGCTGTTTTTT	CASSVGGKGELFF
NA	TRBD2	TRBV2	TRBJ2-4	TGTGCCAGCACCGACCCCGGGGGGAGGTACATTCAGTACTTC	CASTDPGGRYIQYF
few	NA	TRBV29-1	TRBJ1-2	TGCAGCGTTGGGGGCACGGGGGACTATGGCTACACCTTC	CSVGGTGDYGYTF
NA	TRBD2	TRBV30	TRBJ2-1	TGTGCCTGGAGTGATACTGGGACTAGCGGGATCGGGAATGAGCAGTTCTTC	CAWSDTGTSGIGNEQFF
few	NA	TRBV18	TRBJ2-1	TGTGCCAGCTCACCAGTGTTGGCCAGGGGGGTATTGGATGAGCAGTTCTTC	CASSPVLARGVLDEQFF
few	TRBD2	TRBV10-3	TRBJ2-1	TGTGCCATCAGTGAGTGGAAAGGACTAGCATACAATGAGCAGTTCTTC	CAISEWKGLAYNEQFF
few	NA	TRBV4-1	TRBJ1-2	TGCGCCAGCAGCCGGGGGGACTATGGCTACACCTTC	CASSRGDYGYTF
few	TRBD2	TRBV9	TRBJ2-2	TGTGCCAGCAGCGGTAGCGGGACTTTCACCGGGGAGCTGTTTTTT	CASSGSGTFTGELFF
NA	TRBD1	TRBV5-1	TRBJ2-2	TGCGCCAGCTACAGGGGGCTTCCGAACACCGGGGAGCTGTTTTTT	CASYRGLPNTGELFF
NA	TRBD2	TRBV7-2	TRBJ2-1	TGTGCCAGCAGCTTGAGCGGGGGACGTACGAATGAGCAGTTCTTC	CASSLSGGRTNEQFF
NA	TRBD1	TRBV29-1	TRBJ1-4	TGCAGCGTCGGCAGGGGACAGGGTAATGAAAAACTGTTTTTT	CSVGRGQGNEKLFF
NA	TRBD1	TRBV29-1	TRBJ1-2	TGCAGCGTTGGAGGGGGCGGCTATGGCTACACCTTC	CSVGGGGYGYTF
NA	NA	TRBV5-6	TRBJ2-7	TGTGCCAGCAGCTTGGATGGTCGGACTAACTCCTACGAGCAGTACTTC	CASSLDGRTNSYEQYF
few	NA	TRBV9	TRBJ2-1	TGTGCCAGCAGCACCCCGCGGGAAACCGCAGAAAACAATGAGCAGTTCTTC	CASSTPRETAENNEQFF
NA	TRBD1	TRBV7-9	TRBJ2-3	TGTGCCACCCAAAGGGACAGGGAAGCAGATACGCAGTATTTT	CATQRDREADTQYF
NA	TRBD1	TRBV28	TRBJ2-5	TGTGCCAGCAGCCCAGGGGGGACAGGGGGCGTGGAGACCCAGTACTTC	CASSPGGTGGVETQYF
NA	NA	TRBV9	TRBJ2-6	TGTGCCAGCAATCGAGGTGGCTTCAGCTCTGGGGCCAACGTCCTGACTTTC	CASNRGGFSSGANVLTF